The 32 T cell receptor beta chains reported below all come from one sample, sequenced in a study of T cell repertoires in cytomegalovirus infection. TCRdb processed the reads anew with MiXCR; each CDR3 protein has one entry. The sample lists roughly 630,000 distinct CDR3 sequences; 24% were seen once. Sequencing input: CD8+ T cells from PBMCs. These TCRs come from a human donor in good health (CMV status not recorded). Some clones in this sample may be carry-over from other donors' samples.

The table lists this clonotype with many counts. The chain combines TRBV5-5 with TRBJ2-1; 12 nucleotides align to TRBD2. Per germline, CDR1 SGHKS and CDR2 YYEKEE (reference sequence). This CDR3 is 18 amino acids long. The V and J ends lost 4 bases and 7 bases, in that order; junction bases with no gene match: 15. The chain's CDR3 is CASSMTLGLAGPSNEQFF. The CDR3 coding sequence is TGTGCCAGCAGCATGACCCTCGGACTAGCGGGACCCTCTAATGAGCAGTTCTTC.

In the case of this clonotype: Its ends do not fully match the called genes, so a read error is possible. The chain joins TRBV19 to TRBJ2-6; D is possibly TRBD1 or TRBD2 (5 bases each). Germline CDR1 reads LNHDA; CDR2 reads SQIVND (reference sequence). The CDR3 length is 17 residues. As DNA, the CDR3 is TGTGTCAGTAGTTTCTCCCGGGACGGCTCTGGGGCCAACGTCCTGACTTTC. This codes for CVSSFSRDGSGANVLTF.

The chain has TRBV7-6 and TRBJ2-3, with D hard to call. V lost 3 bases and J 5 bases, leaving 12 bases between the germline ends. This CDR3 has 14 residues. The germline gives CDR1 SGHVS, CDR2 FNYEAQ. The CDR3 loop is CASSFPYGLDTQYF. The CDR3 coding sequence is TGTGCCAGCAGCTTCCCATACGGGTTAGATACGCAGTATTTT.

This clonotype was seen more than once but under ten times. V gene TRBV27 combines with J gene TRBJ1-2; TRBD1 matches 7 bases. Germline values: CDR1 MNHEY, CDR2 SMNVEV (reference sequence). CDR3 length: 14 residues. Trimming cost V 3 bases and J 5 bases; bases outside gene matches: 6. CDR3 bases: TGTGCCAGCAGTTTTCGGGACAGCAAGTATGGCTACACCTTC. This translates into CASSFRDSKYGYTF.

This chain uses TRBV6-2 or TRBV6-3 with TRBJ2-7, with 7 bases that match TRBD2. Germline V CDR1 and CDR2: MNHEY, SVGEGT. The CDR3 extends over 16 amino acids. The V gene end was trimmed by 6 bases and the J gene end by 1 base; junction bases not matched to a gene: 12. DNA of the CDR3: TGTGCCAGCAGCCTCCCAGCGGGGTTTCGATCCTACGAGCAGTACGTC. It specifies CASSLPAGFRSYEQYV.

This clonotype was seen ten or more times. The V call is TRBV7-9, the J call TRBJ1-1, with D perhaps TRBD1 (5 bases). Germline CDR1 is SEHNR and CDR2 is FQNEAQ (reference sequence). The CDR3 has 15 residues. Trimming took 3 bases from V and 2 from J, leaving 13 bases between them. Written as DNA, the CDR3 is TGTGCCAGCAGCTTCACTTCTCAGGGTAACACTGAAGCTTTCTTT. As protein: CASSFTSQGNTEAFF. Looking up the rest from reference TRBV7-9 and TRBJ1-1 gives the full variable domain: DTGVSQNPRHKITKRGQNVTFRCDPISEHNRLYWYRQTLGQGPEFLTYFQNEAQLEKSRLLSDRFSAERPKGSFSTLEIQRTEQGDSAMYLCASSFTSQGNTEAFFGQGTRLTVV.

The chain carries TRBV7-9 and TRBJ1-1; D is undetermined. The CDR3 loop spans 12 amino acids. Per germline, CDR1 SEHNR and CDR2 FQNEAQ (reference sequence). V dropped 5 bases and J dropped 7 bases, with 11 bases sitting between them. The CDR3 nucleotides read TGTGCCAGCAGCATAAGACGAGATGAAGCTTTCTTT. Residues: CASSIRRDEAFF.

This clonotype was detected a few times. The chain combines TRBV4-3 with TRBJ2-4, with 8 bases aligning to TRBD2. Losses at the gene ends were 1 base for V and 0 bases for J; bases not matched to a gene: 8. Germline V gives CDR1 LGHNA, CDR2 YSLEER. The CDR3 has 18 amino acids. This chain's CDR3 is CASSQGVRRGVAKNIQYF. The CDR3 DNA is TGCGCCAGCAGCCAAGGGGTGCGGCGGGGGGTAGCCAAAAACATTCAGTACTTC.

V and J are TRBV27 and TRBJ2-7; D is ambiguous. Germline lookup yields CDR1 MNHEY and CDR2 SMNVEV (reference sequence). V was clipped by 2 bases and J by 8 bases, with 16 bases between them. The CDR3 has 14 residues. The CDR3 here is CASSLLGSGHQQYF. Here the CDR3 DNA reads TGTGCCAGCAGTTTACTGGGATCCGGCCACCAGCAGTACTTC.

J is TRBJ1-2 and V is TRBV11-1; weak D call: TRBD1 (6 bases). Deletions cut 4 bases from V and 3 bases from J, with 9 bases between. CDR1 and CDR2 from the germline V gene are SGHAT and FQDESV (reference sequence). CDR3 size: 13 residues. The CDR3 region is CASSWGQDYGYTF. The CDR3 DNA is TGTGCCAGCAGCTGGGGGCAGGACTATGGCTACACCTTC.

In its sample, this clonotype was seen a few times. The V and J genes are TRBV7-9 and TRBJ2-7; TRBD2 is a possible D gene (5 bases). The length of the CDR3 is 15 residues. V lost 1 base and J lost 6, with 16 bases in between. CDR1 SEHNR and CDR2 FQNEAQ come from the germline V gene (reference sequence). The CDR3 region has the DNA TGTGCCAGCAGCTTAGTTGACTCCGTGCGGGTCGAGCAGTACTTC. Its protein is CASSLVDSVRVEQYF.

The genes are TRBV28 and TRBJ2-5; 7 nucleotides agree with TRBD1. V lost 6 bases, J lost 3 bases, and 4 bases stayed unmatched. The CDR3 consists of 13 residues. CDR1 is MDHEN and CDR2 is SYDVKM in the germline V gene. The CDR3 spells CASSQQGKETQYF. The DNA of the CDR3 is TGTGCCAGCAGCCAACAGGGGAAAGAGACCCAGTACTTC.

The table lists this clonotype with a few counts. The V gene is TRBV27, the J gene TRBJ2-3; 7 bases match TRBD1. Losses at the gene ends were 5 bases for V and 0 bases for J; bases not matched to a gene: 8. The germline CDR1 and CDR2 sequences are MNHEY and SMNVEV (reference sequence). This CDR3 has 16 amino acids. The CDR3, as DNA: TGTGCCAGCAGTACCCGGGACAGCCCTAGCACAGATACGCAGTATTTT. Encoded protein: CASSTRDSPSTDTQYF.

The CDR3 sequence is CASSVGFNEQFF. The CDR3, as DNA: TGTGCCAGCAGCGTTGGTTTCAATGAGCAGTTCTTC. The genes are TRBV9 and TRBJ2-1; D call uncertain. This CDR3 has 12 amino acids. CDR1 and CDR2 (germline): SGDLS, YYNGEE. The V and J ends lost 2 bases and 6 bases respectively, with 6 bases between them.

The chain links TRBV4-3 to TRBJ2-1, with D hard to call. The V gene's germline CDR1 is LGHNA and CDR2 YSLEER. The CDR3 contains 17 residues. Trimming left V 1 base short and J 7 bases short, with 20 bases between. In nucleotides, the CDR3 is TGCGCCAGCAGCCAAGTCATCGGCCTGACGCCTACAAATGAGCAGTTCTTC. It translates to CASSQVIGLTPTNEQFF.

The rearrangement links TRBV19 to TRBJ2-1; unclear D gene. There are 14 residues in the CDR3. V was trimmed by 3 bases and J by 4 bases, leaving 10 bases between them. Germline V gives CDR1 LNHDA, CDR2 SQIVND (reference sequence). CDR3 loop: CASSMGNQYNEQFF. As DNA, the CDR3 is TGTGCCAGTAGTATGGGCAATCAATACAATGAGCAGTTCTTC.

This chain connects TRBV29-1 to TRBJ1-1; D unresolved. V lost 1 base, J lost 7 bases, and 10 bases lay in between. CDR1 and CDR2 from the germline V gene are SQVTM and ANQGSEA. This CDR3 has 12 residues. CDR3 DNA sequence: TGCAGCGTTGAAGTGGGAACATTTGAAGCTTTCTTT. This translates into CSVEVGTFEAFF.

In this sample, this clonotype turned up a few times. V usage is TRBV29-1 and J usage is TRBJ1-1; a weak D match, TRBD1 (6 bases). The germline V gene encodes CDR1 SQVTM and CDR2 ANQGSEA. The CDR3 has 15 residues. The V end was cut by 4 bases, the J end by 4 bases, with 19 bases between. CDR3 loop: CSVVPLIRGSTEAFF. CDR3 coding DNA: TGCAGCGTTGTACCCCTAATAAGGGGGTCCACTGAAGCTTTCTTT.

This clonotype was seen only a few times. The rearrangement joins TRBV18 to TRBJ1-2; TRBD1 aligns across 8 bases. J was trimmed by 3 bases and V by 1 base; bases with no gene match: 1. Looked up from germline, CDR1 is KGHSH and CDR2 is LQKENI. This CDR3 comprises 14 residues. DNA for the CDR3: TGTGCCAGCTCACCACTGGACAGGGACTATGGCTACACCTTC. Protein product: CASSPLDRDYGYTF.

This clonotype showed up just a few times. This CDR3 reads CATGLAGYNEQFF. CDR3 DNA sequence: TGCGCCACCGGACTAGCGGGATACAATGAGCAGTTCTTC. The chain couples TRBV10-2 to TRBJ2-1; 12 nucleotides agree with TRBD2. Germline V gene lookup returns CDR1 WSHSY and CDR2 SAAADI. CDR3 size: 13 residues. J lost 4 bases, V lost 10 bases, and 2 bases had no gene match.

This clonotype was seen a few times. This chain joins TRBV7-6 and TRBJ1-1; D ambiguous. In germline, CDR1 is SGHVS, CDR2 FNYEAQ. The ends were cut back, 7 bases at V and 1 base at J, with 13 bases in the middle. The CDR3 spans 14 residues. The chain's CDR3 is CASTNSSKNTEAFF. The DNA of the CDR3 is TGTGCCAGCACCAATAGTTCTAAGAACACTGAAGCTTTCTTT. Looking up the rest from reference TRBV7-6 and TRBJ1-1 gives the full variable domain: GAGVSQSPRYKVTKRGQDVALRCDPISGHVSLYWYRQALGQGPEFLTYFNYEAQQDKSGLPNDRFSAERPEGSISTLTIQRTEQRDSAMYRCASTNSSKNTEAFFGQGTRLTVV.

This clonotype was detected only a few times. The gene calls are TRBV13 and TRBJ1-2; 7 bases line up with TRBD1. There are 11 residues in the CDR3. V trimming: 4 bases; J trimming: 10 bases; junction bases outside the gene matches: 3. Germline values: CDR1 PRHDT, CDR2 FYEKMQ (reference sequence). The CDR3 loop is CASSSGGDYTF. The CDR3 DNA sequence: TGTGCCAGCAGCTCAGGGGGAGACTACACCTTC.

This clonotype has more than one count but fewer than ten. The chain recombines TRBV7-6 with TRBJ2-1; tentative D call: TRBD2 (7 bases). V was pared by 0 bases and J by 9 bases, with 18 bases between. From germline, CDR1 is SGHVS and CDR2 FNYEAQ. The CDR3 contains 16 residues. Written as DNA, the CDR3 is TGTGCCAGCAGCTTAGCGGAGGGGAGGGGAGGGGGTGAGCAGTTCTTC. Protein: CASSLAEGRGGGEQFF.

This clonotype has a handful of counts. This chain connects TRBV15 to TRBJ1-1; D uncertain. Trimming left V 1 base short and J 3 bases short, with 12 bases between. CDR1 LNHNV and CDR2 YYDKDF come from the germline V gene (reference sequence). The CDR3 covers 15 residues. Here the CDR3 reads CATSRVFGRDTEAFF. The CDR3 nucleotides read TGTGCCACCAGCAGAGTTTTCGGGAGGGACACTGAAGCTTTCTTT.

This clonotype was seen at least ten times. The genes are TRBV7-9 and TRBJ2-1; D is perhaps TRBD2 (6 bases). V shed 4 bases and J shed 8 bases, with 18 bases lying between them. Germline assignment: CDR1 SEHNR and CDR2 FQNEAQ (reference sequence). The CDR3 is made up of 15 amino acids. CDR3 sequence: CASSSREPGFDEQFF. The CDR3 DNA is TGTGCCAGCAGCTCCCGGGAGCCGGGGTTCGATGAGCAGTTCTTC.

V usage is TRBV5-4 and J usage is TRBJ1-2; possible D gene TRBD1, 5 bases. Germline V gene sequence: CDR1 SGHNT, CDR2 YYREEE (reference sequence). CDR3 length: 13 residues. With 1 base removed from V and 6 bases from J, the gap between germline ends came to 10 bases. DNA of the CDR3: TGTGCCAGCAGCTTGAAGGGGATTGATGGCTACACCTTC. Its translation: CASSLKGIDGYTF.

This clonotype was recorded at least ten times. This chain connects TRBV7-2 to TRBJ2-3; possibly TRBD2 for D (6 bases). Germline values: CDR1 SGHTA, CDR2 FQGNSA. The ends were cut back, 0 bases at V and 0 bases at J, with 16 bases in the middle. The length of the CDR3 is 18 residues. The CDR3 sequence: CASSLAQRLGGSTDTQYF. For the CDR3, the DNA is TGTGCCAGCAGCTTAGCCCAGAGGCTGGGGGGAAGCACAGATACGCAGTATTTT.

The sample holds many counts of this clonotype. The chain links TRBV27 to TRBJ2-1; TRBD1 or TRBD2 may be the D gene (6 bases each). Germline V lookup: CDR1 MNHEY, CDR2 SMNVEV (reference sequence). The CDR3 sequence is 16 residues long. With 4 bases removed from V and 3 bases from J, the gap between germline ends came to 16 bases. The CDR3 nucleotides are TGTGCCAGCAGTTACAACAGGGACTCAATCTACAATGAGCAGTTCTTC. Residues: CASSYNRDSIYNEQFF.

This clonotype was seen a handful of times. The gene calls are TRBV29-1 and TRBJ2-5; D remains unclear. The germline V gene encodes CDR1 SQVTM and CDR2 ANQGSEA. This CDR3 contains 13 residues. Trimming took 3 bases from V and 1 from J, leaving 9 bases between them. The CDR3 reads CSVDGRPQETQYF. CDR3 coding DNA: TGCAGCGTTGACGGCCGGCCCCAAGAGACCCAGTACTTC.

This clonotype was seen ten or more times. The chain carries TRBV3-1 and TRBJ2-7, with TRBD2 matching over 7 bases. CDR3 length: 16 residues. V dropped 0 bases and J dropped 7; count of bases not matched to a gene: 12. Per the germline V gene, CDR1 is LGHDT and CDR2 is YNNKEL (reference sequence). The CDR3, as DNA: TGTGCCAGCAGCCAAGATATAGGCGGGGGTACGATGGAGCAGTACTTC. Its translation: CASSQDIGGGTMEQYF.

The J gene is TRBJ2-3, the V gene TRBV7-9; possible D gene TRBD2, 6 bases. The CDR3 runs 16 residues. Germline lookup yields CDR1 SEHNR and CDR2 FQNEAQ (reference sequence). Trimming left V 5 bases short and J 2 bases short, with 17 bases between. CDR3: CASSGERGTSTDTQYF. CDR3 in DNA: TGTGCCAGCAGCGGAGAACGGGGGACGTCCACAGATACGCAGTATTTT. Full variable domain (rest looked up from reference TRBV7-9 and TRBJ2-3): DTGVSQNPRHKITKRGQNVTFRCDPISEHNRLYWYRQTLGQGPEFLTYFQNEAQLEKSRLLSDRFSAERPKGSFSTLEIQRTEQGDSAMYLCASSGERGTSTDTQYFGPGTRLTVL.

The chain carries TRBV20-1 and TRBJ2-2; 9 bases are shared with TRBD1. Germline V gene lookup returns CDR1 DFQATT and CDR2 SNEGSKA (reference sequence). Trimming at V came to 6 bases and at J to 4 bases, leaving 9 bases not matched to a gene. This CDR3 is 15 amino acids long. In DNA, the CDR3 is TGCAGTGCCACTTACAGGGGGCTCGGCACCGGGGAGCTGTTTTTT. Protein product: CSATYRGLGTGELFF.